This entry lists 24 T cell receptor beta chains sequenced from one sample in a study of Ad26.COV2.S vaccination and SARS-CoV-2 variants. Clones were read by immunoSEQ multiplex PCR, and TCRdb kept only the in-frame ones, dropping some. The sample has 300,000 to 400,000 clones; roughly 90% are singletons. Treatment defined: some 20 received Ad26.COV2.S at low or high dose, single or two shots; five or six received placebo; per-sample allocation not given. At day 63 after the first vaccine or placebo injection, samples were drawn. The sequencing here drew on peripheral blood, taken in a trial of Ad26.COV2.S vaccine versus placebo. Source of these receptors: a person between 18 and 60 years old who received the Ad26.COV2.S COVID-19 vaccine or a placebo.

The rearrangement uses TRBV7-9 and TRBJ1-1; TRBD1 aligns across 11 bases. The ends lost 5 bases at V and 5 bases at J; junction bases unmatched: 10. The CDR3 is 16 amino acids. Germline assignment: CDR1 SEHNR and CDR2 FQNEAQ (reference sequence). CDR3 in DNA: TGTGCCAGCAGCACCTCGGGACAGGGGGTAGTTACTGAAGCTTTCTTT. Translated, it gives CASSTSGQGVVTEAFF.

Turning to this clone: A much larger clone sits a single nucleotide away, making a read error possible. This chain joins TRBV25-1 and TRBJ2-7; 7 positions match TRBD2. CDR1 is MGHDK, CDR2 SYGVNS, per germline. The CDR3 is 15 residues long. The CDR3 region is CVSSDHTSEFYEQYF. CDR3 bases: TGTGTCAGCAGTGACCATACTAGCGAATTTTACGAGCAGTACTTC.

This sequence joins TRBV7-2 and TRBJ1-2; TRBD1 is a possible D gene (5 bases). The CDR3 consists of 15 residues. The ends were cut back, 3 bases at V and 0 bases at J, with 11 bases in the middle. The germline V gene encodes CDR1 SGHTA and CDR2 FQGNSA. The CDR3 coding sequence is TGTGCCAGCAGCTTTCAGGGTGGATCTAACTATGGCTACACCTTC. Residues: CASSFQGGSNYGYTF. Complete variable domain (other parts from reference TRBV7-2 and TRBJ1-2): GAGVSQSPSNKVTEKGKDVELRCDPISGHTALYWYRQSLGQGLEFLIYFQGNSAPDKSGLPSDRFSAERTGGSVSTLTIQRTQQEDSAVYLCASSFQGGSNYGYTFGSGTRLTVV.

This clone was observed once. The chain is built from TRBV7-3 and TRBJ2-7; 7 bases align to TRBD1. Per germline, CDR1 SGHTA and CDR2 FQGTGA. Trimming took 0 bases from V and 7 from J; bases not matched to a gene: 9. The CDR3 sequence is 15 residues long. The CDR3 DNA reads TGTGCCAGCAGCTTAACGGCACAGGGGTTTCAAGAGCAGTACTTC. It codes for CASSLTAQGFQEQYF.

To note about this clone: Additional DNA sequences in this sample encode the identical CDR3. The V and J genes are TRBV5-1 and TRBJ2-5; TRBD1 matches 7 bases. The CDR3 is 13 residues long. Germline-derived CDR1 and CDR2 are SGHRS and YFSETQ. Trimming at V came to 4 bases and at J to 1 base, leaving 1 base not matched to a gene. CDR3 in amino acids: CASSGDSQETQYF. The CDR3 nucleotides are TGCGCCAGCAGCGGGGACAGCCAAGAGACCCAGTACTTC.

The chain joins TRBV12-3 or TRBV12-4 to TRBJ2-7, with TRBD1 matching 8 bases. The CDR3 covers 13 residues. The J segment lost 6 bases and the V segment lost 7 bases, leaving 8 bases of the junction unmatched. CDR3 coding DNA: TGTGCCAGCACTCCTAGACAGGGGTCCGAGCAGTACTTC. Translated, it gives CASTPRQGSEQYF.

The chain couples TRBV7-2 to TRBJ2-3; D call uncertain. This CDR3 region has 13 residues. Deletions cut 8 bases from V and 2 bases from J, with 11 bases between. CDR1 and CDR2 (germline): SGHTA, FQGNSA. CDR3 coding DNA: TGTGCCAGCCGTAGGGCCATCACAGATACGCAGTATTTT. It is translated as CASRRAITDTQYF.

This chain links TRBV4-3 with TRBJ2-7; 9 bases match TRBD1. The CDR3 runs 16 residues. V gave up 0 bases and J gave up 1 base; unmatched junction bases: 4. Per germline, CDR1 LGHNA and CDR2 YSLEER. The CDR3 DNA reads as TGCGCCAGCAGCCAAGATGAAGGGACAGGGTCCTACGAGCAGTACTTC. Translation: CASSQDEGTGSYEQYF.

The chain carries TRBV2 and TRBJ2-1; D perhaps matches TRBD1 (5 bases). The V gene lost 1 base and the J gene lost 9 bases, with 13 bases spanning the gap. The CDR3 has 14 amino acids. Germline values: CDR1 SNHLY, CDR2 FYNNEI. CDR3 loop: CASSEVQGFVEQFF. The CDR3 DNA follows: TGTGCCAGCAGTGAAGTTCAGGGTTTTGTTGAGCAGTTCTTC.

The chain employs TRBV28 and TRBJ2-7, with 9 bases matching TRBD1. The CDR3 length is 16 residues. Germline V gene sequence: CDR1 MDHEN, CDR2 SYDVKM. Trimming took 6 bases from V and 4 from J; bases not matched to a gene: 13. Here the CDR3 DNA reads TGTGCCAGCAGCTCAACAACCCGGGACAGGGCGTACGAGCAGTACTTC. Protein sequence: CASSSTTRDRAYEQYF.

This clone was seen many times. This sample includes further DNA sequences coding for the same CDR3. The rearrangement links TRBV9 to TRBJ2-6; tentative D call: TRBD2 (5 bases). The CDR3 is made up of 17 amino acids. The V end lost 0 bases, the J end lost 0 bases, and 10 bases lay between the germline ends. The V gene's germline CDR1 is SGDLS and CDR2 YYNGEE. CDR3 in DNA: TGTGCCAGCAGCGTAGTCGGAGCGGCCTCTGGGGCCAACGTCCTGACTTTC. Protein: CASSVVGAASGANVLTF.

This clone appeared once. The V call is TRBV14, the J call TRBJ1-4; no clear D gene. V was shortened by 0 bases and J by 4 bases, with 9 bases between the two germline ends. The CDR3 is 15 residues long. CDR1 is SGHDN, CDR2 FVKESK, per germline. The CDR3 DNA reads as TGTGCCAGCAGCCAAGAGGCTGCATTTAATGAAAAACTGTTTTTT. It specifies CASSQEAAFNEKLFF. Complete variable domain (other parts from reference TRBV14 and TRBJ1-4): EAGVTQFPSHSVIEKGQTVTLRCDPISGHDNLYWYRRVMGKEIKFLLHFVKESKQDESGMPNNRFLAERTGGTYSTLKVQPAELEDSGVYFCASSQEAAFNEKLFFGSGTQLSVL.

J is TRBJ2-4 and V is TRBV7-2, with D hard to call. This CDR3 spans 14 amino acids. Trimming cost V 2 bases and J 0 bases, with 5 bases left between them. In germline, CDR1 is SGHTA, CDR2 FQGNSA. The CDR3 region is CASSLSPAKNIQYF. CDR3 sequence (DNA): TGTGCCAGCAGCTTATCCCCAGCCAAAAACATTCAGTACTTC.

The chain recombines TRBV27 with TRBJ2-2; D ambiguous. V lost 3 bases and J lost 8, with 16 bases in between. This CDR3 has 15 amino acids. Germline V gives CDR1 MNHEY, CDR2 SMNVEV (reference sequence). CDR3 region: CASSFRWSIGGELFF. As DNA, the CDR3 is TGTGCCAGCAGTTTTCGATGGTCGATCGGGGGGGAGCTGTTTTTT.

Of note for this clone: In the same sample, other DNA sequences code for this CDR3. The chain joins TRBV7-9 to TRBJ1-1, with 7 bases aligning to TRBD1. The CDR3 covers 13 residues. Unmatched junction bases numbered 2, after V lost 5 bases and J lost 2 bases. Per germline, CDR1 SEHNR and CDR2 FQNEAQ (reference sequence). The CDR3 spells CASSRTGNTEAFF. The CDR3 DNA reads as TGTGCCAGCAGCCGGACAGGTAACACTGAAGCTTTCTTT.

The chain joins TRBV29-1 to TRBJ1-2; D gene unclear. V lost 1 base and J lost 3, with 6 bases in between. This CDR3 contains 12 residues. Germline CDR1 SQVTM, CDR2 ANQGSEA. The CDR3 nucleotides are TGCAGCGTTGAAGGTCAGGACTATGGCTACACCTTC. It codes for CSVEGQDYGYTF.

The rearrangement joins TRBV4-3 to TRBJ2-7; 8 nucleotides match TRBD1. V shed 1 base and J 6 bases; nucleotides not matched to a gene: 5. The CDR3 has 14 residues. CDR1 LGHNA and CDR2 YSLEER come from the germline V gene. The CDR3 sequence: CASSQGQGAAEQYF. In DNA, the CDR3 is TGCGCCAGCAGCCAAGGTCAGGGGGCTGCCGAGCAGTACTTC.

The rearrangement links TRBV12-3 or TRBV12-4 to TRBJ2-7, with TRBD2 identical over 10 bases. V shed 8 bases and J 4 bases; nucleotides not matched to a gene: 5. This CDR3 has 13 amino acids. The CDR3 reads CASGASGGYEQYF. The CDR3 nucleotides are TGTGCCAGCGGGGCTAGCGGGGGTTACGAGCAGTACTTC.

This chain uses TRBV30 with TRBJ2-1, with unresolved D. CDR3 size: 14 residues. Germline values: CDR1 GTSNPN, CDR2 SVGIG (reference sequence). V lost 0 bases to trimming and J lost 5 bases, with 11 bases between them. The DNA for the CDR3 is TGTGCCTGGAGTGTATATGGGTACCACAATGAGCAGTTCTTC. Translating gives CAWSVYGYHNEQFF.

The chain couples TRBV30 to TRBJ1-5; no clear D gene. The germline V gene has CDR1 GTSNPN and CDR2 SVGIG (reference sequence). The germline V and J ends were trimmed by 2 bases and 3 bases, with 14 bases remaining between them. The CDR3 runs 15 residues. As DNA, the CDR3 is TGTGCCTGGAGTCTCGGGCAGAACCCCAATCAGCCCCAGCATTTT. It encodes CAWSLGQNPNQPQHF. The complete variable domain, with remaining parts taken from reference TRBV30 and TRBJ1-5, reads SQTIHQWPATLVQPVGSPLSLECTVEGTSNPNLYWYRQAAGRGLQLLFYSVGIGQISSEVPQNLSASRPQDRQFILSSKKLLLSDSGFYLCAWSLGQNPNQPQHFGDGTRLSIL.

The chain is built from TRBV7-3 and TRBJ2-7; D unclear. Germline V CDR1 and CDR2: SGHTA, FQGTGA. V gave up 5 bases and J gave up 7 bases, with 18 bases separating them. This CDR3 contains 14 residues. As DNA, the CDR3 is TGTGCCAGCAGCCCCCCCGATCCGTCCGCAGAGCAGTACTTC. Translating gives CASSPPDPSAEQYF.

This chain connects TRBV21-1 to TRBJ2-3; TRBD1, the table's D call, was not compared with the DNA. TRBV21-1 is a documented pseudogene. The CDR3 has 19 residues. CDR3 sequence (DNA): TGTGCCAGCAGCAAAGGGGTACCGAAATACCGACAGACATCAGATACGCAGTATTTT. Residues: CASSKGVPKYRQTSDTQYF.

The chain carries TRBV7-3 and TRBJ2-5; 9 nucleotides match TRBD1. The CDR3 consists of 16 residues. Trimming removed 2 bases from V and 5 bases from J; junction bases left unmatched: 9. In germline, CDR1 is SGHTA, CDR2 FQGTGA. The CDR3, as DNA: TGTGCCAGCAGCTTACCGGGACAGGGTTTCGGGGAGACCCAGTACTTC. Translation: CASSLPGQGFGETQYF.

The chain uses TRBV7-9 and TRBJ2-3; perhaps D is TRBD1 or TRBD2 (5 bases each). The V gene's germline CDR1 is SEHNR and CDR2 FQNEAQ (reference sequence). The CDR3 is 12 amino acids. Here the CDR3 DNA reads TGTGCATTAGTTCGTGGGGGAGATACGCAGTATTTT. Its protein is CALVRGGDTQYF.